A selection of T cell receptor beta chains follows, all from one sample in a study of CD4 T cells in relation to SARS-CoV-2 and coronaviruses. Libraries were prepared by immunoSEQ multiplex PCR; TCRdb keeps only in-frame clonotypes and omits some of them. Among around 62,000 clones, about 95% were seen once, and the ten largest hold 0.12% to 0.15%. Sequenced material: naive CD4+ T cells from PBMCs. All receptors derive from a human donor in good health. Both conserved end residues are part of each CDR3. D genes are given only for firm matches. Size is stated for part of the rows, as once, few or many counts, or as a class when the clone is expanded.

J gene	clone size	V gene	D gene	CDR3 DNA	CDR3 protein
TRBJ2-2	.	TRBV11-2	TRBD2	TGTGCCAGCAGTACGACTAGCGGGAGTGACGGGGAGCTGTTTTTT	CASSTTSGSDGELFF
TRBJ2-2	.	TRBV2	TRBD1	TGTGCCAGCAGTGGAGGACAGGGGCTTAACACCGGGGAGCTGTTTTTT	CASSGGQGLNTGELFF
TRBJ2-1	once	TRBV21-1	.	TGTGCCAGCAGTACAAAACCGGGACTAGGTCCTTTCCCCTCCTACAATGAGCAGTTCTTC	CASSTKPGLGPFPSYNEQFF
TRBJ2-5	.	TRBV3-1/TRBV3-2	.	TGTGCCAGCAGCCGGACAGGAGGGGAGACCCAGTACTTC	CASSRTGGETQYF
TRBJ2-5	.	TRBV27	TRBD2	TGTGCCAGCAGTTCGCTCACCGGGAGGGCCGTGGAGACCCAGTACTTC	CASSSLTGRAVETQYF
TRBJ1-5	.	TRBV6-2/TRBV6-3	.	TGTGCCAGCAGTTACTCACAGAACAATCAGCCCCAGCATTTT	CASSYSQNNQPQHF
TRBJ1-2	.	TRBV6-5	TRBD1	TGTGCCAGCAGTTACTCCGGACAGGGGTATGGCTACACCTTC	CASSYSGQGYGYTF
TRBJ2-7	.	TRBV18	.	TGTGCCAGCTCACTTACTAGCTCCTACGAGCAGTACTTC	CASSLTSSYEQYF
TRBJ2-1	.	TRBV5-1	.	TGCGCCAGCAGCGACTCGACGGGGTCGTACGGTGAGCAGTTCTTC	CASSDSTGSYGEQFF
TRBJ2-1	.	TRBV13	TRBD2	TGTGCCAGCAGACCATCCCAGGGACTAGTCGCCTACAATGAGCAGTTCTTC	CASRPSQGLVAYNEQFF
TRBJ1-4	.	TRBV2	.	TGTGCCAGCAGCAAAACCCCCCTTTGGCAGGGAGGAGAAAAACTGTTTTTT	CASSKTPLWQGGEKLFF
TRBJ1-1	.	TRBV3-1/TRBV3-2	.	TGTGCCAGCAGCCCGACTCAGTCGAGGGGCAGGGGGAACACTGAAGCTTTCTTT	CASSPTQSRGRGNTEAFF
TRBJ2-5	.	TRBV5-1	.	TGCGCCAGCAGCTTGGGAGGGGCCCAAGAGACCCAGTACTTC	CASSLGGAQETQYF
TRBJ2-7	.	TRBV28	.	TGTGCCAGCAGTTTAGGTCAGGTTCCGTACGAGCAGTACTTC	CASSLGQVPYEQYF
TRBJ2-3	.	TRBV4-2	TRBD2	TGTGCCAGCAGCCACCGGGACTACGGAAATTTGGCAAGCACAGATACGCAGTATTTT	CASSHRDYGNLASTDTQYF
TRBJ2-5	.	TRBV10-3	.	TGTGCCATCAGTGAGTCGAAGGTTGTCCAAGAGACCCAGTACTTC	CAISESKVVQETQYF
TRBJ2-7	.	TRBV18	.	TGTGCCAGCTCACCCGGGGGAAGCTCCTACGAGCAGTACTTC	CASSPGGSSYEQYF
TRBJ2-4	.	TRBV28	.	TGTGCCAGCAGTTTCGGGCAGTTAGCCAAAAACATTCAGTACTTC	CASSFGQLAKNIQYF
TRBJ1-2	.	TRBV5-1	.	TGCGCCAGCAGCTTGGACGCGTCCTATGGCTACACCTTC	CASSLDASYGYTF
TRBJ1-6	few	TRBV28	.	TGTGCCAGCAGTTTCCCCAATCCTGGCAATTCACCCCTCCACTTT	CASSFPNPGNSPLHF
TRBJ2-5	.	TRBV2	TRBD2	TGTGCCAGCCAAAGAGCGGGAGGGCCGGAAGAGACCCAGTACTTC	CASQRAGGPEETQYF
TRBJ1-4	.	TRBV6-5	TRBD1	TGTGCCAGCATGGCTAGAGGGGGCGGTGAAAAACTGTTTTTT	CASMARGGGEKLFF
TRBJ1-4	.	TRBV6-6	TRBD1	TGTGCCAGCAGTTACTCGCAGGGGGGGTTTAAGGAAAAACTGTTTTTT	CASSYSQGGFKEKLFF
TRBJ2-7	.	TRBV7-3	TRBD2	TGTGCCAGCAGCTTGGTAGCGGGCGGATACGAGCAGTACTTC	CASSLVAGGYEQYF
TRBJ1-1	.	TRBV30	.	TGTGCCTGGGCACCGGGGGGGAACACTGAAGCTTTCTTT	CAWAPGGNTEAFF
TRBJ1-2	.	TRBV10-3	.	TGTGCCATCAGTGATCTGGACAGTGATGGCTACACCTTC	CAISDLDSDGYTF
TRBJ2-5	.	TRBV9	.	TGTGCCAGCAGCCCTCAGGGAGCGAAGACCCAGTACTTC	CASSPQGAKTQYF
TRBJ1-1	.	TRBV13	.	TGTGCCAGCAGCAGAGTCACTGAAGCTTTCTTT	CASSRVTEAFF
TRBJ2-7	.	TRBV19	TRBD1	TGTGCCAGTAGTGGCCCGGGACAGGGACTCTACGAGCAGTACTTC	CASSGPGQGLYEQYF
TRBJ2-7	.	TRBV23-1	.	TGCGCCAGCAGTCTTAGGAGGGGGCTTAGACGAATCTCCTACGAGCAGTACTTC	CASSLRRGLRRISYEQYF
TRBJ2-6	.	TRBV6-6	.	TGTGCCAGCACCCCCAGGGCGGGTGGGGCCAACGTCCTGACTTTC	CASTPRAGGANVLTF
TRBJ1-5	.	TRBV21-1	.	TGTGCCAGCAGCAAACCCCTGATGTTGAGGAAAAGCAATCAGCCCCAGCATTTT	CASSKPLMLRKSNQPQHF
TRBJ2-3	.	TRBV5-1	TRBD1	TGCGCCAGCAGCATCACCGTGACAGGGGTGACAGATACGCAGTATTTT	CASSITVTGVTDTQYF
TRBJ1-1	.	TRBV3-1/TRBV3-2	.	TGTGCCAGCAGCCAAGGGTGGACTATGAACACTGAAGCTTTCTTT	CASSQGWTMNTEAFF
TRBJ2-7	.	TRBV2	.	TGTGCCAGCAAGGAAGACGGTTCTATCTCCCTCGAGCAGTACTTC	CASKEDGSISLEQYF
TRBJ2-7	.	TRBV5-1	.	TGCGCCAGCAGCCTATTGGAACAGTTCCCCTACGAGCAGTACTTC	CASSLLEQFPYEQYF
TRBJ2-1	.	TRBV3-1/TRBV3-2	.	TGTGCCAGCAGCCAAGATATAAGTCCCAAGCAGTTCTTC	CASSQDISPKQFF
TRBJ2-1	.	TRBV5-4	TRBD2	TGTGCCAGCAGCGGGGGTTCTAGCGGGTCCTACAATGAGCAGTTCTTC	CASSGGSSGSYNEQFF
TRBJ1-4	.	TRBV18	.	TGTGCCAGCTCACCAGGCGGGGCAACTAATGAAAAACTGTTTTTT	CASSPGGATNEKLFF
TRBJ2-5	.	TRBV19	.	TGTGCCAGTAGCACGGGACCCGGGGGAGAGACCCAGTACTTC	CASSTGPGGETQYF
TRBJ2-1	.	TRBV30	.	TGTGCCTGGGAGCGGACACTACAAGGGGGTGAGCAGTTCTTC	CAWERTLQGGEQFF
TRBJ2-2	.	TRBV11-2	TRBD1	TGTGCCAGCAGCAAGAGACAGGGACGTACCGGGGAGCTGTTTTTT	CASSKRQGRTGELFF
TRBJ2-7	.	TRBV6-5	TRBD1	TGTGCCAGCAGGAAGGACAGGGGGCTACTCTACGAGCAGTACTTC	CASRKDRGLLYEQYF
TRBJ1-5	.	TRBV12-3/TRBV12-4	.	TGTGCCAGCAGTTTAGTCGAGCGGGGGCCCCAGCATTTT	CASSLVERGPQHF
TRBJ2-7	.	TRBV2	TRBD2	TGTGCCAGCGTCATACTAGCGGGAGGGGACGAGCAGTACTTC	CASVILAGGDEQYF